Listed here are 11 T cell receptor beta chains from one sample, sequenced in a study of T cell clonality in common variable immunodeficiency. TCRdb's copy holds only in-frame clones and misses some; the assay was immunoSEQ multiplex PCR. This sample has about 20,000 clones, each found more than once. No antigen has been assigned to these receptors. Study-wide points: Fewer deletions and N-nucleotide insertions were reportedly seen in common variable immunodeficiency TCR beta sequences.

Sequences were obtained from peripheral blood mononuclear cells. These receptors came from a human donor with common variable immunodeficiency.

In its sample, this clone was seen a few times. The read terminates 3 residues ahead of where the CDR3 ends, so the germline J gene completes it. J is TRBJ1-1 and V is TRBV20-1; weak D call: TRBD1 (5 bases). CDR3 length: 12 amino acids. Per germline, CDR1 DFQATT and CDR2 SNEGSKA (reference sequence). This CDR3 reads CSVPGTFGGAFF. The DNA read from the CDR3 is TGCAGTGTACCCGGGACTTTCGGTGGA.

This clone was observed a handful of times. The read terminates 3 residues before the CDR3 end, so the remaining end is supplied by the germline J gene. The V gene is TRBV18, the J gene TRBJ2-7; maybe TRBD1 (5 bases). Looked up from germline, CDR1 is KGHSH and CDR2 is LQKENI. The ends were cut back, 3 bases at V and 4 bases at J, with 13 bases in the middle. The CDR3 has 14 residues. This CDR3 reads CASSPSRAGYEQYF. CDR3 DNA, as far as it was read: TGTGCCAGCTCACCTTCACGGGCAGGGTACGAG. The full variable domain, rest sourced from reference TRBV18 and TRBJ2-7, is NAGVMQNPRHLVRRRGQEARLRCSPMKGHSHVYWYRQLPEEGLKFMVYLQKENIIDESGMPKERFSAEFPKEGPSILRIQQVVRGDSAAYFCASSPSRAGYEQYFGPGTRLTVT.

This clone was observed a handful of times. The observed sequence ends 3 residues before the CDR3 terminus, with the missing tail filled in from the germline J gene. The chain is built from TRBV7-9 and TRBJ2-5, with a weak D call TRBD1 (6 bases). The germline CDR1 and CDR2 sequences are SEHNR and FQNEAQ (reference sequence). The CDR3 spans 15 residues. V was cut by 5 bases and J by 2 bases, with 15 bases left in between. The DNA read from the CDR3 is TGTGCCAGCAGCCCCGACAGGTCGGGGCAAGAGACC. Translation: CASSPDRSGQET. The CDR3 reads in full as CASSPDRSGQETQYF.

This clone has only a few counts. CDR3 region: CASSTSTGTEYGYTF. The CDR3 DNA, read in part, is TGTGCCAGTAGTACTTCTACCGGGACAGAGTATGGC. The genes are TRBV19 and TRBJ1-2; the match to TRBD1 covers 7 bases. The read falls 3 residues short of the CDR3 end, and the missing part is taken from the germline J gene. The germline CDR1 and CDR2 sequences are LNHDA and SQIVND (reference sequence). Germline trimming cut 4 bases from V and 5 bases from J; bases unmatched to any gene: 10. This CDR3 contains 15 residues.

This clone was observed a handful of times. From the germline J gene comes the end of the CDR3, since the read stops 3 residues before it. The chain links TRBV7-2 to TRBJ2-1; the match to TRBD2 covers 10 bases. The V segment lost 4 bases and the J segment 7 bases; nucleotides outside the gene matches: 7. CDR3 length: 15 amino acids. The V gene's germline CDR1 is SGHTA and CDR2 FQGNSA. Partial CDR3 DNA: TGTGCCAGCAGCTCCCTAGCGGGAGTAAGAAATGAG. Translation gives CASSSLAGVRNE. The complete CDR3 reads CASSSLAGVRNEQFF.

This clone was counted between two and nine times. The CDR3 is cut off 3 residues early in the read; its end comes from the germline J gene. The chain recombines TRBV19 with TRBJ2-5; 8 positions agree with TRBD1. The germline CDR1 and CDR2 sequences are LNHDA and SQIVND (reference sequence). V gave up 5 bases and J gave up 5 bases; unmatched junction bases: 10. This CDR3 spans 15 amino acids. CDR3 DNA (partial): TGTGCCAGTAGTCAGATAGGACAGGGTATGGAGACC. Amino acid sequence: CASSQIGQGMET. The entire CDR3 is CASSQIGQGMETQYF.

This clone has just a few counts. The read terminates 3 residues before the CDR3 end, so the remaining end is supplied by the germline J gene. The chain couples TRBV6-2 or TRBV6-3 to TRBJ2-3; 8 bases match TRBD1. The CDR3 loop spans 15 amino acids. V lost 7 bases and J lost 3; bases outside the gene matches: 9. The germline V gene encodes CDR1 MNHEY and CDR2 SVGEGT. The sequenced part of the CDR3 DNA is TGTGCCAGCACCCACGGTCAGGGGGCGACAGATACG. Protein: CASTHGQGATDT. The full CDR3 sequence reads CASTHGQGATDTQYF.

This clone was detected a few times. The CDR3 end lies 3 residues beyond the end of the read and is filled in from the germline J gene. The genes are TRBV5-6 and TRBJ1-5; no clear D. Germline V gene sequence: CDR1 SGHDT, CDR2 YYEEEE. V lost 2 bases to trimming and J lost 4 bases, with 4 bases between them. The CDR3 is 12 amino acids. The sequenced part of the CDR3 DNA is TGTGCCAGCAGCTTTCAGAATCAGCCC. It translates to CASSFQNQP. The entire CDR3 sequence reads CASSFQNQPQHF.

About this clone: Coverage ceases 3 residues before the CDR3 finishes, and the germline J gene fills in the end. This chain joins TRBV18 and TRBJ2-2; D perhaps matches TRBD2 (5 bases). The CDR3 has 16 amino acids. Germline assignment: CDR1 KGHSH and CDR2 LQKENI. The V end lost 1 base, the J end lost 3 bases, and 12 bases lay between the germline ends. CDR3: CASSPLEPRDTGELFF. The CDR3 DNA, read in part, is TGTGCCAGCTCACCACTCGAGCCGCGGGACACCGGGGAG.

On this clone itself: The CDR3 goes on 3 residues after the read ends, and that part is filled in from the germline J gene. The V gene is TRBV30, the J gene TRBJ2-7; D is possibly TRBD2 (6 bases). The CDR3 is 16 residues long. The ends were cut back, 2 bases at V and 5 bases at J, with 22 bases in the middle. CDR1 is GTSNPN and CDR2 is SVGIG in the germline V gene (reference sequence). This CDR3 is CAWSSPGRLGTHEQYF. CDR3 bases read: TGTGCCTGGAGTTCTCCTGGGAGACTAGGTACGCACGAG.

This clone was observed many times. The read is 3 residues too short to cover the CDR3 end, so that end is filled in from the germline J gene. The chain uses TRBV5-1 and TRBJ1-6; perhaps TRBD1 as D (5 bases). The CDR3 is 16 amino acids. Germline CDR1 reads SGHRS; CDR2 reads YFSETQ. Trimming removed 4 bases from V and 2 bases from J, with 13 bases in between. The covered CDR3 bases are TGCGCCAGCAGCCGGGGGGAGGGCGCCTATAATTCACCC. Its protein product is CASSRGEGAYNSP. The entire CDR3 is CASSRGEGAYNSPLHF.